This T cell receptor (beta chain) is from a study of cytomegalovirus exposure and HLA in healthy donors. Those who donated were healthy bone marrow donors. General observations from the study: Earlier results showed most TCR beta V segments being productive about 90% or about 30% of the time. Among donors in an Asian-associated ancestry cluster, a later analysis reportedly found fewer N-insertions than the roughly 670-donor mean. Most CMV-associated TCR beta chains were later found to appear HLA-restricted.

Details on this clone: Its antigen is still unknown. A junction end diverges from the germline sequence, so it may reflect a read error.

The CDR3 runs 15 residues. Per germline, CDR1 SGHKS and CDR2 YYEKEE (reference sequence). With 60 Vbeta and 13 Jbeta primers, the PCR was carried out. The repertoire was sequenced with immunoSEQ multiplex PCR; TCRdb's copy has only in-frame clones and lacks some. The sample lists 120,000 to 150,000 clones, about 77% seen once, with 1.5% to 2% in the top ten. Sequencing was carried out using PBMCs. This clonotype was obtained from a female donor in good health and CMV-seronegative. This chain links TRBV5-5 with TRBJ2-7; D possibly corresponds to TRBD1 (6 bases). Here the CDR3 DNA reads TGTGCCAGCTGCTTGGACAGCTTGCTGACCTACGAGCAGTACTTC. It yields the protein CASCLDSLLTYEQYF.